The clone carrying this T cell receptor beta chain is a singleton in its sample. What it recognizes is unknown. Treatment noted: oral pan-JAK inhibitor, 5-10 mg twice daily. The V and J ends lost 4 bases and 5 bases, in that order; junction bases with no gene match: 10. CDR3 length: 15 residues. Looked up from germline, CDR1 is MGHRA and CDR2 is YSYEKL. This record belongs to a study of CD8+ T cells in alopecia areata. Extracted RNA was reverse transcribed into cDNA, the sequencing template. TCRdb keeps only in-frame clones here, not all; method: immunoSEQ multiplex PCR. In the table there are 90,000 to 120,000 clones, about 83% of which are singletons. The study, taken as a whole, reports: Lesional scalp, notably in alopecia totalis/universalis, had clonality above that of normal scalp. Against the mouse data, patients shared TCRs less clearly, possibly for HLA reasons. Many expanded lesional clones remained in scalp and blood on tofacitinib.

This TCR was sampled from a human donor with alopecia areata. The J gene is TRBJ2-7, the V gene TRBV4-1; 8 nucleotides match TRBD1. The material sequenced was CD8+ T cells sorted from blood, taken at week 24, from a patient treated with tofacitinib. The chain's CDR3 is CASSPLPGGIHEQYF. CDR3 in DNA: TGCGCCAGCAGCCCCCTGCCAGGGGGCATCCACGAGCAGTACTTC.